This record looks at one TCR beta chain sequence and its context. Its antigen specificity is not known. No much larger clone is present one base from it, and per-base qualities are unavailable. These data come from a study of shared clonotypes between healthy human individuals (dated by TCRdb to between 2020 and 2021). Regarding the study in general: Three men and two women, aged 18 to 49 years, made up the cohort. For each donor, CD4 naive and CD4 memory were each run on three plates, CD8 naive on two plates, and CD8 memory on one plate. To estimate repertoire size and how much clonotypes are shared between individuals, the study performed deep sequencing of blood TCR repertoires from a handful of healthy adults. Libraries were prepared and TCR repertoires were sequenced by different laboratories using diverse techniques, in order to increase sequencing depth and limit assay-specific biases. Between about 0.85 and 10 billion PBMCs per donor were obtained by leukapheresis.

Using the deep immunoSEQ assay, multiplex PCR amplified TCR CDR3 regions from genomic DNA. Extracted genomic DNA from each cell subset was spread evenly across all wells of several immunoSEQ 96-well plates, with each plate serving as a replicate. For sorted subsets, each replicate PCR was loaded with approximately 200 ng genomic DNA, equivalent to 25,000 to 35,000 T cell genomes. Purified libraries were quantified with a Qubit 3.0 fluorometer, sized on a Bioanalyzer 2100, and re-quantified with the KAPA Library Quantification kit. Every immunoSEQ 96-well plate was sequenced on a dedicated single-read 150-cycle Illumina NextSeq 550 flow cell. The study's own analysis went as follows. Because the immunoSEQ output included only junctional sequences and no quality scores, the filtering could not be the same as the filtering used for full-length reads. Sequences were annotated with PyIR, a Python wrapper for IgBLAST v1.9, and V/J genes and CDR3 were assigned using IMGT germline references. Reads with weak V/J assignments (E-value above 1e-6), missing CDR3, stop codons, out-of-frame junctions, or ambiguous translated residues were removed. V3J clonotypes were defined by identical inferred V gene, J gene, and CDR3 amino acid sequence. To compute the percentage overlap between repertoires, the number of shared unique clonotypes was divided by the size of the smaller repertoire. Repertoire richness was assessed with RTK rarefaction, the Chao1 estimator, and Recon v2.1 estimates of unobserved clonotypes. OLGA was used to compute generation probabilities for all TCRbeta clonotypes that the gDNA method yielded from a handful of donors. What TCRdb holds here is the immuneACCESS table cut down to in-frame rearrangements. Part of the clones is not present; checked against another copy, under half of the missing clones reflect an unresolved V gene, and the others are unexplained. V and J calls and clone size follow that table, whereas D and trimming were derived from the DNA. The sample records some 320,000 clones, more than 75% of which are singletons. The ten most abundant clones make up about a sixth of the sample.

The full study reports these points: Only blood was sampled, and tissue TCR repertoires likely differ from those in blood. When a handful of donors were compared, the shared fraction of clonotypes was 5% to 6.5% for naive CD4, approximately 3.3% for naive CD8, about 2.5% for memory CD4, and roughly 0.4% for memory CD8. Higher generation probabilities were observed for clonotypes shared by all four sorted-subset donors than for non-shared clonotypes. Naive subsets generally had larger estimated clonotype richness than memory subsets. Because the study included a small number of donors, the genetic and exposure-history diversity represented was limited. Rarefaction of sorted-subset datasets indicated incomplete sequencing despite the large sequencing depth. Based on pairwise subsampling, the degree of clonotype sharing among donors was expected to be affected by sequencing depth.

Donors were healthy HIV-negative adults with no recently reported acute infections or vaccinations. Every donor was a Caucasian adult living in Nashville, Tennessee, USA. CD8 memory samples consisted of magnetically selected CD45RO+ cells combined with CCR7-negative CD45RA+ effector memory (TemRA) cells. After blood collection by leukapheresis, PBMCs were isolated using Ficoll-Histopaque density gradient centrifugation and then cryopreserved in the vapor phase of liquid nitrogen. Analytical flow cytometry was used to check the purity and quantity of every magnetically sorted T cell population. Genomic DNA was isolated from every sorted fraction and measured by UV absorbance on a Nanodrop 2000c. At the junction V is shortened by 0 bases and J by 13 bases, with 13 bases in between. For CDR1 and CDR2, the germline V gene lists SGHVS and FNYEAQ. The CDR3 measures 13 amino acids from cysteine to phenylalanine. The entry retains the CDR3 DNA only, 39 bases that are in frame from base 1.

The TCR sequence derives from a man aged 18 to 35 in good health. Sample: memory CD8+ T cells sorted from blood. The sample's cell subset or site label is to be understood as: CD45RO+ cells pooled with CCR7-negative TemRA cells. The V and J genes are TRBV7-6 and TRBJ2-1; tentative D gene TRBD1, with 5 bases matching. The bases read TGTGCCAGCAGCTTAGCGGGGCGGACGGTTCAGTTCTTC. Translated, this gives CASSLAGRTVQFF.